Presented here are 13 T cell receptor beta chains from one specimen sequenced in a study of patients and donors after allogeneic stem cell transplantation. TCRdb reanalysed the RT-PCR reads using MiXCR and keeps one entry per CDR3 protein. The data contain about 960,000 distinct CDR3 sequences, more than 15% of them seen just once; the ten biggest clones take up around 6%. Sequenced: blood, either unsorted or a sorted T cell fraction (not recorded which). Receptor source: a human donor who was either an allogeneic HSCT recipient or a stem cell or donor lymphocyte infusion donor (not recorded which). It is not recorded whose cells these are; they may come from a transplant donor.

The chain combines TRBV5-1 with TRBJ2-7; D may be TRBD1 (5 bases). Germline V lookup: CDR1 SGHRS, CDR2 YFSETQ. This CDR3 region has 13 residues. Trimming cost V 1 base and J 5 bases, with 10 bases left between them. DNA of the CDR3: TGCGCCAGCAGCTTGCAGGGTATCGACGAGCAGTACTTC. Translated: CASSLQGIDEQYF.

The gene calls are TRBV19 and TRBJ1-6; D may be TRBD1 (5 bases). This CDR3 is built from 14 residues. Germline V gives CDR1 LNHDA, CDR2 SQIVND (reference sequence). V lost 2 bases, J lost 8 bases, and 10 bases lay in between. The CDR3 loop reads CASSIKGSDSPLHF. In DNA form, the CDR3 reads TGTGCCAGTAGTATAAAGGGGTCCGATTCACCCCTCCACTTT.

The chain links TRBV20-1 to TRBJ1-1; D is undetermined. The CDR3 extends over 13 amino acids. Germline lookup yields CDR1 DFQATT and CDR2 SNEGSKA (reference sequence). Trimming left V 3 bases short and J 1 base short, with 9 bases between. The CDR3 region has the DNA TGCAGTGCTAGTATTCAAGGGAACACTGAAGCTTTCTTT. It yields the protein CSASIQGNTEAFF.

The rearrangement links TRBV9 to TRBJ2-4, with TRBD1 matching over 7 bases. CDR1 and CDR2 (germline): SGDLS, YYNGEE. The CDR3 runs 14 residues. With V trimmed by 2 bases and J by 4 bases, 3 bases remained unmatched. This CDR3 is CASSVDREKNIQYF. CDR3 nucleotides: TGTGCCAGCAGCGTCGACAGGGAGAAAAACATTCAGTACTTC.

The V gene is TRBV7-3, the J gene TRBJ2-2, with D tentatively TRBD2 (6 bases). Germline lookup yields CDR1 SGHTA and CDR2 FQGTGA. The CDR3 is 15 amino acids. Trimming pared 4 bases from V and 3 bases from J, leaving 12 bases between. CDR3 sequence: CASSSGTPYTGELFF. Here the CDR3 DNA reads TGTGCCAGCAGCTCCGGGACTCCGTACACCGGGGAGCTGTTTTTT.

Here the CDR3 reads CSARGPGTGVQPQHF. In nucleotides, the CDR3 is TGCAGTGCTAGAGGCCCAGGGACAGGGGTGCAGCCCCAGCATTTT. The chain recombines TRBV20-1 with TRBJ1-5, with 10 bases fitting TRBD1. V dropped 1 base and J dropped 7; count of bases not matched to a gene: 7. This CDR3 is built from 15 residues. Germline V CDR1 and CDR2: DFQATT, SNEGSKA (reference sequence).

V and J are TRBV27 and TRBJ1-2; no reliable D call. V dropped 6 bases and J dropped 1 base, with 15 bases sitting between them. Germline lookup yields CDR1 MNHEY and CDR2 SMNVEV (reference sequence). The CDR3 is 15 residues long. The CDR3 DNA is TGTGCCAGCAGGGAAGGGTGGAATCTTAACTATGGCTACACCTTC. This translates into CASREGWNLNYGYTF.

This clonotype came up a few times. The J gene is TRBJ1-1, the V gene TRBV5-6, with 7 bases lining up with TRBD1. The germline CDR1 and CDR2 sequences are SGHDT and YYEEEE. Losses at the gene ends were 4 bases for V and 11 bases for J; bases not matched to a gene: 14. The CDR3 has 14 amino acids. The CDR3 DNA is TGTGCCAGCAGCCCTAATGGCAGGGGGGCCATGGCTTTCTTT. Translated, it gives CASSPNGRGAMAFF.

This sequence joins TRBV20-1 and TRBJ2-1, with 9 bases identical to TRBD2. Germline V gene sequence: CDR1 DFQATT, CDR2 SNEGSKA (reference sequence). V shed 1 base and J 7 bases; nucleotides not matched to a gene: 8. This CDR3 is 15 amino acids long. The CDR3 loop reads CSARVGLARGNEQFF. Written as DNA, the CDR3 is TGCAGTGCTAGAGTTGGACTAGCGAGAGGGAATGAGCAGTTCTTC.

The V and J genes are TRBV20-1 and TRBJ2-3, with 10 bases aligning to TRBD2. V lost 4 bases and J lost 2; bases outside the gene matches: 9. Germline CDR1 reads DFQATT; CDR2 reads SNEGSKA (reference sequence). This CDR3 has 16 amino acids. The CDR3 loop reads CSAIPLLAGSTDTQYF. The CDR3 coding sequence is TGCAGTGCTATCCCTTTACTAGCGGGATCCACAGATACGCAGTATTTT.

V is TRBV7-2 and J is TRBJ1-2, with a possible D match to TRBD1 (5 bases). The ends were cut back, 4 bases at V and 7 bases at J, with 13 bases in the middle. This CDR3 spans 13 amino acids. Germline lookup yields CDR1 SGHTA and CDR2 FQGNSA. The CDR3 nucleotides are TGTGCCAGCAGCTCCGTAGGGGCCGGTGGCTACACCTTC. Protein product: CASSSVGAGGYTF.

The CDR3, as DNA: TGTGCCAGCTGTTCGGTCGGTAGCGGGGCCACAGATACGCAGTATTTT. It specifies CASCSVGSGATDTQYF. The gene calls are TRBV5-6 and TRBJ2-3; 8 bases map to TRBD2. Germline CDR1 is SGHDT and CDR2 is YYEEEE. Trimming cost V 7 bases and J 2 bases; bases outside gene matches: 12. The CDR3 totals 16 residues. Drawing the rest from reference TRBV5-6 and TRBJ2-3, the complete variable domain is DAGVTQSPTHLIKTRGQQVTLRCSPKSGHDTVSWYQQALGQGPQFIFQYYEEEERQRGNFPDRFSGHQFPNYSSELNVNALLLGDSALYLCASCSVGSGATDTQYFGPGTRLTVL.

CDR3 sequence (DNA): TGTGCCATCAGTGAGTCCGGCCAGTCACCCCTCCACTTT. Protein: CAISESGQSPLHF. The chain uses TRBV10-3 and TRBJ1-6, with D unresolved. The germline V and J ends were trimmed by 0 bases and 10 bases, with 7 bases remaining between them. Germline assignment: CDR1 ENHRY and CDR2 SYGVKD. The CDR3 sequence is 13 residues long.